The 17 T cell receptor beta chains listed next were all sequenced from one sample in a study of cytomegalovirus exposure and HLA in healthy donors. The protocol was immunoSEQ multiplex PCR, while the TCRdb copy is restricted to in-frame clones and leaves out a portion. The sample yields 60,000 to 70,000 clones, roughly 91% seen once. The sequenced material came from PBMCs. The receptors originated from a woman aged 18-29 years in good health and CMV-seronegative.

The chain links TRBV7-8 to TRBJ2-7; TRBD2 matches 7 bases. CDR1 and CDR2 from the germline V gene are SGHVS and FQNEAQ. V lost 5 bases to trimming and J lost 7 bases; unmatched junction nucleotides: 11. This CDR3 spans 14 amino acids. The CDR3 spells CASSPSGREGEQYF. The CDR3 DNA reads TGTGCCAGCAGCCCTTCGGGGAGGGAGGGGGAGCAGTACTTC.

The chain links TRBV12-5 to TRBJ1-5; possible D gene TRBD1, 6 bases. Germline CDR1 and CDR2: LGHNT and FRNRAP. V lost 6 bases and J 3 bases, leaving 12 bases between the germline ends. The CDR3 runs to 14 residues. The CDR3 reads CASGPGQSNQPQHF. The CDR3 DNA reads as TGTGCTAGTGGCCCCGGACAGTCCAATCAGCCCCAGCATTTT.

J is TRBJ1-4 and V is TRBV4-3, with 7 nucleotides matching TRBD1. Germline V lookup: CDR1 LGHNA, CDR2 YSLEER. The trim removed 4 bases at V and 5 bases at J, leaving 4 bases unmatched. The CDR3 contains 14 residues. CDR3 region: CASSLGQRNEKLFF. CDR3 bases: TGCGCCAGCAGCCTGGGACAGAGAAATGAAAAACTGTTTTTT.

The CDR3 loop is CASSPGGVATEAFF. The CDR3 coding sequence is TGTGCCAGCAGCCCCGGGGGGGTAGCAACTGAAGCTTTCTTT. The rearrangement uses TRBV11-3 and TRBJ1-1; a possible D gene is TRBD1 (5 bases). Germline assignment: CDR1 SGHNT and CDR2 YENEEA. V gave up 5 bases and J gave up 5 bases, with 15 bases separating them. CDR3 length: 14 residues.

The chain joins TRBV30 to TRBJ1-6, with 10 bases that match TRBD1. The CDR3 runs 14 residues. Germline CDR1 reads GTSNPN; CDR2 reads SVGIG (reference sequence). Trimming cost V 0 bases and J 7 bases; bases outside gene matches: 0. This chain's CDR3 is CAWSVGQGNSPLHF. DNA of the CDR3: TGTGCCTGGAGTGTGGGACAGGGGAATTCACCCCTCCACTTT.

A note on this clone: Compared with germline, one end of the junction differs, possibly owing to a read error. The chain combines TRBV9 with TRBJ2-1, with 13 nucleotides matching TRBD2. The length of the CDR3 is 14 residues. Looked up from germline, CDR1 is SGDLS and CDR2 is YYNGEE. The CDR3: CASSVETSGGAMLF. The DNA for the CDR3 is TGTGCCAGCAGCGTAGAAACTAGCGGGGGGGCTATGCTCTTC. Full variable domain (missing parts from reference TRBV9 and TRBJ2-1): DSGVTQTPKHLITATGQRVTLRCSPRSGDLSVYWYQQSLDQGLQFLIQYYNGEERAKGNILERFSAQQFPDLHSELNLSSLELGDSALYFCASSVETSGGAMLFGPGTRLTVL.

V is TRBV30 and J is TRBJ1-2, with TRBD1 matching over 9 bases. The CDR3 sequence is 13 residues long. The junction had 7 bases not matched to a gene; V was cut back by 4 bases and J by 7 bases. The germline gives CDR1 GTSNPN, CDR2 SVGIG (reference sequence). In nucleotides, the CDR3 is TGTGCCTGGAAGATACAGGGGGCATTTGGCTACACCTTC. Encoded protein: CAWKIQGAFGYTF.

The table lists this clone with a count of one. V usage is TRBV4-3 and J usage is TRBJ2-3, with 9 nucleotides matching TRBD2. The CDR3 runs to 16 residues. Per the germline V gene, CDR1 is LGHNA and CDR2 is YSLEER. After removal of 3 bases from V and 4 bases from J, the junction contained 8 bases not matched to a gene. CDR3 sequence: CASSHNPGTSSDTQYF. In nucleotides, the CDR3 is TGCGCCAGCAGCCATAATCCAGGGACTAGCTCAGATACGCAGTATTTT.

This chain links TRBV5-1 with TRBJ1-2; no clear D. The CDR3 is made up of 14 amino acids. Trimming left V 1 base short and J 6 bases short, with 13 bases between. From germline, CDR1 is SGHRS and CDR2 YFSETQ. CDR3 nucleotide sequence: TGCGCCAGCAGCTTGCACGGACCCGGGGATGGCTACACCTTC. This codes for CASSLHGPGDGYTF.

This clone was seen a handful of times. The rearrangement links TRBV7-6 to TRBJ2-7; a weak D match, TRBD2 (5 bases). The germline V and J ends were trimmed by 4 bases and 2 bases, with 12 bases remaining between them. Germline CDR1 is SGHVS and CDR2 is FNYEAQ. This CDR3 is 14 amino acids long. The CDR3 loop reads CASSSDGLAYEQYF. The CDR3 bases are TGTGCCAGCAGCTCCGACGGACTCGCCTACGAGCAGTACTTC. Using reference TRBV7-6 and TRBJ2-7 for the parts outside the CDR3, the full variable domain is GAGVSQSPRYKVTKRGQDVALRCDPISGHVSLYWYRQALGQGPEFLTYFNYEAQQDKSGLPNDRFSAERPEGSISTLTIQRTEQRDSAMYRCASSSDGLAYEQYFGPGTRLTVT.

This chain uses TRBV11-2 with TRBJ2-1, with a tentative D call TRBD2 (5 bases). The CDR3 is 14 residues long. V was clipped by 5 bases and J by 8 bases, with 16 bases between them. The V gene's germline CDR1 is SGHAT and CDR2 FQNNGV. CDR3 region: CASSPPGRGYEQFF. CDR3 coding DNA: TGTGCCAGCAGCCCGCCGGGGAGAGGCTATGAGCAGTTCTTC.

The chain recombines TRBV28 with TRBJ1-6; D remains ambiguous. Deletions cut 1 base from V and 9 bases from J, with 10 bases between. CDR1 MDHEN and CDR2 SYDVKM come from the germline V gene. The CDR3 has 14 amino acids. CDR3 nucleotides: TGTGCCAGCAGTTTATTCGCTGGGCTTTCACCCCTCCACTTT. This translates into CASSLFAGLSPLHF. The entire variable domain, with the rest obtained from reference TRBV28 and TRBJ1-6, is as follows: DVKVTQSSRYLVKRTGEKVFLECVQDMDHENMFWYRQDPGLGLRLIYFSYDVKMKEKGDIPEGYSVSREKKERFSLILESASTNQTSMYLCASSLFAGLSPLHFGNGTRLTVT.

The gene calls are TRBV20-1 and TRBJ1-1; D is uncertain. Between the trimmed V and J ends, which lost 4 bases and 1 base, there was a span of 4 bases. CDR1 DFQATT and CDR2 SNEGSKA come from the germline V gene (reference sequence). CDR3 length equals 11 residues. This CDR3 is CSANKNTEAFF. The DNA for the CDR3 is TGCAGTGCTAACAAGAACACTGAAGCTTTCTTT.

This sequence joins TRBV14 and TRBJ2-5; 7 bases align to TRBD1. This CDR3 is 15 amino acids long. Germline V gene sequence: CDR1 SGHDN, CDR2 FVKESK. V gave up 3 bases and J gave up 5 bases; unmatched junction bases: 9. CDR3 amino acids: CASSQTGWSVETQYF. The CDR3 DNA sequence: TGTGCCAGCAGCCAGACAGGGTGGTCGGTCGAGACCCAGTACTTC.

This CDR3 is CASSGGGLKGAFF. The DNA for the CDR3 is TGTGCCAGCAGTGGGGGGGGTCTCAAAGGAGCTTTCTTT. The V gene is TRBV6-1, the J gene TRBJ1-1; D perhaps matches TRBD1 (5 bases). V was trimmed by 4 bases and J by 10 bases, leaving 16 bases between them. This CDR3 contains 13 residues. Germline V gene sequence: CDR1 MNHNS, CDR2 SASEGT.

The chain employs TRBV2 and TRBJ2-3; a possible D gene is TRBD1 (5 bases). This CDR3 contains 14 residues. V was trimmed by 10 bases and J by 4 bases, leaving 18 bases between them. Germline CDR1 is SNHLY and CDR2 is FYNNEI. Here the CDR3 reads CATTQGPSPDTQYF. The DNA for the CDR3 is TGTGCCACCACCCAGGGCCCCTCGCCAGATACGCAGTATTTT.

V gene TRBV11-3 combines with J gene TRBJ2-1; a weak D match, TRBD2 (6 bases). The germline gives CDR1 SGHNT, CDR2 YENEEA. CDR3 length: 14 residues. Trimming took off 1 base at V and 9 bases at J, with 13 bases between the two ends. CDR3: CASSLGGPSVEQFF. The CDR3, as DNA: TGTGCCAGCAGCTTAGGGGGTCCTAGCGTTGAGCAGTTCTTC.